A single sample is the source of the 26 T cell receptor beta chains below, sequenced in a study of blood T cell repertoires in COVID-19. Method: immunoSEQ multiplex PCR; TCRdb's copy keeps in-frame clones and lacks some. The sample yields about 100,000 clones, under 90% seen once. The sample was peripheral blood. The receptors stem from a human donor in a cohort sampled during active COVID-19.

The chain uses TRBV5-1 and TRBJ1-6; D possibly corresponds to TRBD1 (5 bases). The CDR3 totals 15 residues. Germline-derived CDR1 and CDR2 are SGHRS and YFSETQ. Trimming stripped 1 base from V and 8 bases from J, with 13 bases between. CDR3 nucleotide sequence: TGCGCCAGCAGCTTGACTACGCAGGGTGATTCACCCCTCCACTTT. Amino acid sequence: CASSLTTQGDSPLHF.

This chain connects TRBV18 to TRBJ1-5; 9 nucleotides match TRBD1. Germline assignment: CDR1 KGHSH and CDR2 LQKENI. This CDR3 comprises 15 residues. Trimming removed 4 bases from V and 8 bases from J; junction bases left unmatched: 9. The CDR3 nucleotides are TGTGCCAGCTCACGATCACAGGGGGCAACTGAGCCCCAGCATTTT. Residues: CASSRSQGATEPQHF.

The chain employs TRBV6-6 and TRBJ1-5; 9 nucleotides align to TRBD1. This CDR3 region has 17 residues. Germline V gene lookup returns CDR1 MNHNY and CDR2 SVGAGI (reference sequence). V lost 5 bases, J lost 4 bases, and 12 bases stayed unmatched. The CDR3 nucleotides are TGTGCCAGCAGTCAAATAATCGGACAGGGGATAAATCAGCCCCAGCATTTT. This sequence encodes CASSQIIGQGINQPQHF.

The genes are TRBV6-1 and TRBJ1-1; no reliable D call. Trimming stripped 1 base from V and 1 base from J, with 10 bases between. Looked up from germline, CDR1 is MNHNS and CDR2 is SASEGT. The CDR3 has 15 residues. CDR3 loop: CASSEGGRKNTEAFF. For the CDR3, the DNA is TGTGCCAGCAGTGAAGGAGGGCGGAAGAACACTGAAGCTTTCTTT.

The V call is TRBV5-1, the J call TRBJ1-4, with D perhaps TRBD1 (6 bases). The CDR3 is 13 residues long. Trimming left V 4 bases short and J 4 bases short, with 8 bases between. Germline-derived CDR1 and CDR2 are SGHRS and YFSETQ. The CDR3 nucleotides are TGCGCCAGCAGCCGGGACAATAATGAAAAACTGTTTTTT. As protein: CASSRDNNEKLFF.

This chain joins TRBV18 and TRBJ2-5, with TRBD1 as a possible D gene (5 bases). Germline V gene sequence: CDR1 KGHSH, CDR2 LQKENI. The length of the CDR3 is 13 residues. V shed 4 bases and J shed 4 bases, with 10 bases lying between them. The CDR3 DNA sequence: TGTGCCAGCTCACAGGGGTTCGGAGAGACCCAGTACTTC. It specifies CASSQGFGETQYF.

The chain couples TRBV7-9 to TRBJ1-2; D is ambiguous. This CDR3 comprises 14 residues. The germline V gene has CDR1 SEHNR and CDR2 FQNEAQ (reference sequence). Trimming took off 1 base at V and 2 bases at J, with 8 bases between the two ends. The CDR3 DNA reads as TGTGCCAGCAGCTTAGGAGAAGTAAACTATGGCTACACCTTC. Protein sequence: CASSLGEVNYGYTF. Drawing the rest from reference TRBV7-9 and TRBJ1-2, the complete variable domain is DTGVSQNPRHKITKRGQNVTFRCDPISEHNRLYWYRQTLGQGPEFLTYFQNEAQLEKSRLLSDRFSAERPKGSFSTLEIQRTEQGDSAMYLCASSLGEVNYGYTFGSGTRLTVV.

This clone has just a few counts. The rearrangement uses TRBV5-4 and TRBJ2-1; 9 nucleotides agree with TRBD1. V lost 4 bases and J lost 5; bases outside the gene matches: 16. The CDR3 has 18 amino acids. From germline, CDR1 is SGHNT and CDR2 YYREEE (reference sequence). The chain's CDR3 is CASSPPGRPGQGHNEQFF. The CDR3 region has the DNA TGTGCCAGCAGCCCCCCAGGGCGACCGGGACAGGGACACAATGAGCAGTTCTTC.

The chain's CDR3 is CASSSSGKGAGAGELFF. Here the CDR3 DNA reads TGTGCCAGTAGTTCCTCCGGAAAGGGGGCCGGGGCGGGGGAGCTGTTTTTT. The J gene is TRBJ2-2, the V gene TRBV19; 7 bases map to TRBD1. V shed 5 bases and J 8 bases; nucleotides not matched to a gene: 17. The germline V gene encodes CDR1 LNHDA and CDR2 SQIVND (reference sequence). The CDR3 is 17 residues long.

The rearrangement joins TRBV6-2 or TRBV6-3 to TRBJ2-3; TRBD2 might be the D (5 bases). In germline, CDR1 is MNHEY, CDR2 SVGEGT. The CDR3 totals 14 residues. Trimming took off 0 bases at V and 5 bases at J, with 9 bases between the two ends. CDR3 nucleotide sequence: TGTGCCAGCAGTTACTCGAGACTACAAGATACGCAGTATTTT. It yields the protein CASSYSRLQDTQYF.

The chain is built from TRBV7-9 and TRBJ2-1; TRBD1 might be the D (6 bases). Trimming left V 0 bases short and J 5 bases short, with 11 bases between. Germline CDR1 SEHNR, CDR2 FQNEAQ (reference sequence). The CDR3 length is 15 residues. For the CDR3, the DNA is TGTGCCAGCAGCTTAGCGGGGGCCCTGGACAATGAGCAGTTCTTC. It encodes CASSLAGALDNEQFF.

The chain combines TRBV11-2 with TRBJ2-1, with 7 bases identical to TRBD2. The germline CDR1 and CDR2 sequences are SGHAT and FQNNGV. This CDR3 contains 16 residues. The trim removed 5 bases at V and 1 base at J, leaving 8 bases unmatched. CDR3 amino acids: CASSPRGLNSYNEQFF. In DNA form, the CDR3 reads TGTGCCAGCAGCCCCCGGGGACTAAATTCCTACAATGAGCAGTTCTTC. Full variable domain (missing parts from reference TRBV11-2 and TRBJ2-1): EAGVAQSPRYKIIEKRQSVAFWCNPISGHATLYWYQQILGQGPKLLIQFQNNGVVDDSQLPKDRFSAERLKGVDSTLKIQPAKLEDSAVYLCASSPRGLNSYNEQFFGPGTRLTVL.

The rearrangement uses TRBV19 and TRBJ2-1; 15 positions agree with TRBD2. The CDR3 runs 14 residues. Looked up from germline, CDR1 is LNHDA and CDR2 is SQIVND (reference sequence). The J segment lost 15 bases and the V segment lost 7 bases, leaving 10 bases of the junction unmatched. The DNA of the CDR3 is TGTGCCAGTACCCGAGGACTAGCGGGAGGGGGGGCGTTCTTC. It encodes CASTRGLAGGGAFF.

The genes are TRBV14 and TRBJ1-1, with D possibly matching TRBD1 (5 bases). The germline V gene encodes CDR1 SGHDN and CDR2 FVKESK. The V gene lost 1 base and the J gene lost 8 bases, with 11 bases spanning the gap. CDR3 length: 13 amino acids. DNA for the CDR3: TGTGCCAGCAGCCAAGCCGCGGGGCGCGAAGCTTTCTTT. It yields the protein CASSQAAGREAFF.

CDR3 sequence reads: CASSHTGTSDYEQYF. CDR3 bases: TGCGCCAGCAGCCACACCGGGACTAGCGACTACGAGCAGTACTTC. V gene TRBV4-1 combines with J gene TRBJ2-7; 10 bases are a match to TRBD2. The germline V gene has CDR1 MGHRA and CDR2 YSYEKL. Losses at the gene ends were 3 bases for V and 3 bases for J; bases not matched to a gene: 5. The length of the CDR3 is 15 residues.

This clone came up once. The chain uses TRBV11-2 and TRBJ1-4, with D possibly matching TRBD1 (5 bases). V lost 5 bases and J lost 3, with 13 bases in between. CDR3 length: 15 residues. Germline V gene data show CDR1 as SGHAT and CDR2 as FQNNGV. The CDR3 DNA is TGTGCCAGCAGCCGGGGGAGGGCCGCTAATGAAAAACTGTTTTTT. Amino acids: CASSRGRAANEKLFF.

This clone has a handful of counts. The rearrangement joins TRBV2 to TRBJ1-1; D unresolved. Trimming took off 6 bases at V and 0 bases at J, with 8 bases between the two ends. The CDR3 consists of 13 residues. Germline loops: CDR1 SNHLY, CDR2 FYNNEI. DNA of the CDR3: TGTGCCAGCAGCTCTATTGTGAACACTGAAGCTTTCTTT. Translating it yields CASSSIVNTEAFF.

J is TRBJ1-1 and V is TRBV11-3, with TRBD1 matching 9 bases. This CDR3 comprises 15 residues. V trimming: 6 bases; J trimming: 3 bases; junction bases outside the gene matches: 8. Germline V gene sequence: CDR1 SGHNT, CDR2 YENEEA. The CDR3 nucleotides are TGTGCCAGCAGTAGGACAGGGGATGGTTACACTGAAGCTTTCTTT. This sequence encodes CASSRTGDGYTEAFF.

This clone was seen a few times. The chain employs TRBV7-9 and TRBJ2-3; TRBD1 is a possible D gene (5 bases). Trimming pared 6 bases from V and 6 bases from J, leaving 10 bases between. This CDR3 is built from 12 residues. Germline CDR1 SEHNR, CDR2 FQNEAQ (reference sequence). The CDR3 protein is CASSSKGDTQYF. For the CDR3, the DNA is TGTGCCAGCAGTTCCAAGGGGGATACGCAGTATTTT.

For the CDR3, the DNA is TGTGCCAGCAGTCAACCGACAGGGACGGTATGGAACACCATATATTTT. Translated: CASSQPTGTVWNTIYF. The chain recombines TRBV7-2 with TRBJ1-3, with TRBD1 matching over 7 bases. The CDR3 consists of 16 residues. V lost 6 bases to trimming and J lost 7 bases; unmatched junction nucleotides: 15. Germline V gives CDR1 SGHTA, CDR2 FQGNSA.

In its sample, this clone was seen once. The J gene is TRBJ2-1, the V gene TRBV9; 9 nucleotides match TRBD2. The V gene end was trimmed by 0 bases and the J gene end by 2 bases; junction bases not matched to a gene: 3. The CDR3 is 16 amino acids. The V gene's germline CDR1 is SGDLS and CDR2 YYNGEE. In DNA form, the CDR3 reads TGTGCCAGCAGCGTAGCGGCTAGCGGGACCTACAATGAGCAGTTCTTC. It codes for CASSVAASGTYNEQFF.

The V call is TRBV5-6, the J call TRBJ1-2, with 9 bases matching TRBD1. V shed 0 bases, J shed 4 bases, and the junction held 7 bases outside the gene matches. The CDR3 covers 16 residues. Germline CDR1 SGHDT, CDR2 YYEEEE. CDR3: CASSLDLDRGSYGYTF. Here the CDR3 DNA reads TGTGCCAGCAGCTTGGACTTGGACAGGGGTTCCTATGGCTACACCTTC.

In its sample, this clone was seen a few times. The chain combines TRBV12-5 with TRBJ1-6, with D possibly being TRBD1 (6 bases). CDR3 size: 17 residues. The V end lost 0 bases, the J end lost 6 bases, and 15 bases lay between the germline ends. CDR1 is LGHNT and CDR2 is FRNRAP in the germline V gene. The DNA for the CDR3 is TGTGCTAGTGGTTTGGTATCAGGGGCGTACTTTAATTCACCCCTCCACTTT. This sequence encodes CASGLVSGAYFNSPLHF.

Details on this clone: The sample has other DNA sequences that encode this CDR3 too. The DNA for the CDR3 is TGTGCCAGCAGCCTGACGGGCACTGAAGCTTTCTTT. Amino acid sequence: CASSLTGTEAFF. The V gene is TRBV7-8, the J gene TRBJ1-1, with D uncertain. The germline V and J ends were trimmed by 5 bases and 4 bases, with 8 bases remaining between them. Germline CDR1 is SGHVS and CDR2 is FQNEAQ. The CDR3 extends over 12 amino acids.

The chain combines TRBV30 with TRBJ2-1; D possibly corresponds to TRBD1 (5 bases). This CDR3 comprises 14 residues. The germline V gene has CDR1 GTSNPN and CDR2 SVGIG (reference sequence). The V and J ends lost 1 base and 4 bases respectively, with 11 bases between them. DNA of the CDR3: TGTGCCTGGAGTGGAAGGGGCCCTTACAATGAGCAGTTCTTC. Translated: CAWSGRGPYNEQFF.

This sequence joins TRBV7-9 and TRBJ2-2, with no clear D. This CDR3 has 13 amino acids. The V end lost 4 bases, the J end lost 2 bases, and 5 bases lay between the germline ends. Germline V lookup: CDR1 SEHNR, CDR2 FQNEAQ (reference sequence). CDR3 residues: CASSSINTGELFF. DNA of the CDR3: TGTGCCAGCAGCTCCATTAACACCGGGGAGCTGTTTTTT.